The 21 T cell receptor beta chains below were found in one sample sequenced in a study of identical twins. TCRdb redid the calling of the 5' RACE reads with MiXCR, one entry per CDR3 protein. The table lists roughly 570,000 distinct CDR3 sequences, nearly 10% of them singletons. The same sample was also studied in work on yellow fever vaccine responses in identical twins.

Sequencing was done on a sample of PBMCs. The source of these receptors is a woman between 18 and 29 years old in good health.

This clonotype came up a few times. The genes are TRBV20-1 and TRBJ2-7; 11 nucleotides match TRBD2. The J segment lost 6 bases and the V segment lost 2 bases, leaving 15 bases of the junction unmatched. The germline V gene has CDR1 DFQATT and CDR2 SNEGSKA (reference sequence). This CDR3 comprises 17 residues. CDR3 DNA: TGCAGTGCTAGATCCCCCAGAGGGACTAGCGGACCCCCCGAGCAGTACTTC. Amino acids: CSARSPRGTSGPPEQYF.

The V call is TRBV20-1, the J call TRBJ2-1, with D perhaps matching TRBD2 (6 bases). The CDR3 has 12 amino acids. V was pared by 4 bases and J by 6 bases, with 10 bases between. Germline values: CDR1 DFQATT, CDR2 SNEGSKA (reference sequence). CDR3: CSATGSFNEQFF. Written as DNA, the CDR3 is TGCAGTGCTACCGGGAGTTTCAATGAGCAGTTCTTC.

The table lists this clonotype with many counts. The chain couples TRBV5-1 to TRBJ2-2, with a possible D match to TRBD2 (5 bases). The V end lost 2 bases, the J end lost 3 bases, and 11 bases lay between the germline ends. CDR1 is SGHRS, CDR2 YFSETQ, per germline. This CDR3 contains 15 residues. This CDR3 is CASSFKGSDTGELFF. In DNA form, the CDR3 reads TGCGCCAGCAGCTTTAAGGGTAGCGACACCGGGGAGCTGTTTTTT.

This clonotype was seen repeatedly, ten times or more. V and J are TRBV7-3 and TRBJ2-3, with 9 positions matching TRBD2. The J segment lost 5 bases and the V segment lost 1 base, leaving 7 bases of the junction unmatched. This CDR3 comprises 16 residues. The germline V gene encodes CDR1 SGHTA and CDR2 FQGTGA. In DNA, the CDR3 is TGTGCCAGCAGCTTAATGGGCGGGGGGGCCGTAGATACGCAGTATTTT. Translation gives CASSLMGGGAVDTQYF.

The chain links TRBV20-1 to TRBJ2-3, with D unresolved. CDR1 and CDR2 from the germline V gene are DFQATT and SNEGSKA (reference sequence). Trimming took 0 bases from V and 1 from J, leaving 5 bases between them. This CDR3 is 13 amino acids long. DNA of the CDR3: TGCAGTGCTAGAGATCCTCGCACAGATACGCAGTATTTT. Translation: CSARDPRTDTQYF.

This clonotype was counted ten times or more. The V gene is TRBV7-2, the J gene TRBJ2-3, with unresolved D. CDR1 is SGHTA and CDR2 is FQGNSA in the germline V gene. V lost 4 bases and J 9 bases, leaving 14 bases between the germline ends. The CDR3 covers 13 residues. CDR3 amino acids: CASSYILGLTQYF. DNA for the CDR3: TGTGCCAGCAGCTACATCCTAGGTTTAACGCAGTATTTT.

The V call is TRBV20-1, the J call TRBJ2-5, with D perhaps TRBD1 (6 bases). Germline V gene sequence: CDR1 DFQATT, CDR2 SNEGSKA (reference sequence). The CDR3 extends over 13 amino acids. With 6 bases removed from V and 5 bases from J, the gap between germline ends came to 16 bases. Here the CDR3 DNA reads TGCAGTGCCCAACAGGGATCAGGGGAGACCCAGTACTTC. Translation gives CSAQQGSGETQYF.

The CDR3 DNA reads as TGTGCCAGCAGTGACCGGACAGGGGGTCGTCCCTACGAGCAGTACTTC. Translating gives CASSDRTGGRPYEQYF. The chain employs TRBV25-1 and TRBJ2-7, with 10 bases aligning to TRBD1. The ends lost 3 bases at V and 2 bases at J; junction bases unmatched: 7. The CDR3 extends over 16 amino acids. Germline values: CDR1 MGHDK, CDR2 SYGVNS.

V is TRBV27 and J is TRBJ2-1; D is ambiguous. This CDR3 is 15 amino acids long. Germline loops: CDR1 MNHEY, CDR2 SMNVEV (reference sequence). Deletions cut 4 bases from V and 4 bases from J, with 14 bases between. CDR3 loop: CASSSASRSYNEQFF. In nucleotides, the CDR3 is TGTGCCAGCAGTTCGGCCTCTAGATCTTACAATGAGCAGTTCTTC.

The chain uses TRBV30 and TRBJ2-3; D unresolved. The CDR3 is 11 amino acids. Trimming pared 5 bases from V and 5 bases from J, leaving 8 bases between. CDR1 is GTSNPN and CDR2 is SVGIG in the germline V gene (reference sequence). DNA of the CDR3: TGTGCCTGGGCCCCCAAAGATACGCAGTATTTT. Its protein product is CAWAPKDTQYF.

This clonotype was counted many times. The CDR3 protein is CASSAGQRWYEQYF. In DNA form, the CDR3 reads TGTGCCAGCAGCGCGGGCCAAAGATGGTACGAGCAGTACTTC. The chain joins TRBV9 to TRBJ2-7; no reliable D call. Trimming shortened V by 3 bases and J by 4 bases, and 14 bases separated the two germline ends. Germline V gene sequence: CDR1 SGDLS, CDR2 YYNGEE. The CDR3 totals 14 residues.

This clonotype was counted between two and nine times. The chain has TRBV13 and TRBJ2-5; D not resolved. Per the germline V gene, CDR1 is PRHDT and CDR2 is FYEKMQ (reference sequence). The CDR3 loop spans 14 amino acids. V lost 0 bases to trimming and J lost 4 bases, with 9 bases between them. The CDR3 DNA is TGTGCCAGCAGCTTAGGGTCCCTGGGAGAGACCCAGTACTTC. This codes for CASSLGSLGETQYF.

The gene calls are TRBV12-3 or TRBV12-4 and TRBJ1-2; TRBD1 matches at 7 bases. V was clipped by 6 bases and J by 7 bases; unmatched bases: 8. This CDR3 is built from 13 residues. CDR3 nucleotide sequence: TGTGCCAGCAGCCTCGAACAGGGGAGTGGCTACACCTTC. It is translated as CASSLEQGSGYTF.

There are a few counts of this clonotype. This chain joins TRBV4-1 and TRBJ2-7; TRBD2 aligns across 8 bases. V lost 4 bases, J lost 3 bases, and 5 bases stayed unmatched. This CDR3 is 14 amino acids long. Per germline, CDR1 MGHRA and CDR2 YSYEKL. The CDR3 spells CASSPRGGVYEQYF. The CDR3, as DNA: TGCGCCAGCAGCCCTCGGGGGGGGGTCTACGAGCAGTACTTC.

The J gene is TRBJ2-1, the V gene TRBV12-3 or TRBV12-4; 10 bases line up with TRBD1. The CDR3 has 16 residues. V lost 5 bases and J lost 10; bases outside the gene matches: 14. This chain's CDR3 is CASSSLLGQGNGEQFF. The DNA of the CDR3 is TGTGCCAGCAGTAGCCTTTTGGGACAGGGGAATGGAGAGCAGTTCTTC.

This clonotype appeared many times. The chain combines TRBV28 with TRBJ1-4, with TRBD1 identical over 8 bases. The CDR3 sequence is 15 residues long. The V gene's germline CDR1 is MDHEN and CDR2 SYDVKM. With 6 bases clipped from V and 11 bases from J, the junction kept 14 bases outside the gene matches. In DNA, the CDR3 is TGTGCCAGCAGAGAGCCGGGACAGGCTCTCGGGAAACTGTTTTTT. Encoded protein: CASREPGQALGKLFF.

Concerning this clonotype: A single base separates this from a much larger clone, so it may be a read error. This CDR3 fails to terminate in the conserved phenylalanine or tryptophan, so it likely reflects a read error. This chain joins TRBV28 and TRBJ2-7; 10 bases line up with TRBD2. V dropped 6 bases and J dropped 2; count of bases not matched to a gene: 4. The germline V gene encodes CDR1 MDHEN and CDR2 SYDVKM. The CDR3 runs to 14 residues. CDR3 residues: CASSTSGTTYEQYL. For the CDR3, the DNA is TGTGCCAGCAGCACTAGCGGGACCACCTACGAGCAGTACCTC.

This clonotype was observed a few times. The chain uses TRBV20-1 and TRBJ2-2; possible D gene TRBD1, 6 bases. Per the germline V gene, CDR1 is DFQATT and CDR2 is SNEGSKA (reference sequence). Trimming cost V 0 bases and J 5 bases, with 16 bases left between them. This CDR3 has 16 amino acids. CDR3 amino acids: CSARDGGHGETGELFF. Here the CDR3 DNA reads TGCAGTGCTAGAGATGGGGGCCATGGGGAGACCGGGGAGCTGTTTTTT.

This clonotype appeared many times. The V call is TRBV29-1, the J call TRBJ2-7, with D possibly matching TRBD1 (5 bases). V lost 6 bases, J lost 3 bases, and 12 bases lay in between. Germline CDR1 reads SQVTM; CDR2 reads ANQGSEA. The CDR3 is 12 residues long. The CDR3 coding sequence is TGCAGCGTCCAGACAGAGCGCTACGAGCAGTACTTC. Its translation is CSVQTERYEQYF.

This clonotype has a handful of counts. The rearrangement uses TRBV5-1 and TRBJ2-5, with TRBD2 matching over 11 bases. J gave up 4 bases and V 0 bases, and 8 bases lay outside the gene matches. Germline CDR1 SGHRS, CDR2 YFSETQ. This CDR3 comprises 17 residues. This CDR3 reads CASSLASGRPRGETQYF. Here the CDR3 DNA reads TGCGCCAGCAGCTTGGCTAGCGGGAGGCCCAGGGGAGAGACCCAGTACTTC. The full variable domain, with the rest looked up from reference TRBV5-1 and TRBJ2-5, is KAGVTQTPRYLIKTRGQQVTLSCSPISGHRSVSWYQQTPGQGLQFLFEYFSETQRNKGNFPGRFSGRQFSNSRSEMNVSTLELGDSALYLCASSLASGRPRGETQYFGPGTRLLVL.

The chain has TRBV20-1 and TRBJ1-5; D is perhaps TRBD1 (5 bases). Germline V gives CDR1 DFQATT, CDR2 SNEGSKA (reference sequence). The V end lost 3 bases, the J end lost 4 bases, and 7 bases lay between the germline ends. This CDR3 comprises 12 residues. CDR3 sequence (DNA): TGCAGTGCTAGGGGGCGTAATCAGCCCCAGCATTTT. Protein sequence: CSARGRNQPQHF.